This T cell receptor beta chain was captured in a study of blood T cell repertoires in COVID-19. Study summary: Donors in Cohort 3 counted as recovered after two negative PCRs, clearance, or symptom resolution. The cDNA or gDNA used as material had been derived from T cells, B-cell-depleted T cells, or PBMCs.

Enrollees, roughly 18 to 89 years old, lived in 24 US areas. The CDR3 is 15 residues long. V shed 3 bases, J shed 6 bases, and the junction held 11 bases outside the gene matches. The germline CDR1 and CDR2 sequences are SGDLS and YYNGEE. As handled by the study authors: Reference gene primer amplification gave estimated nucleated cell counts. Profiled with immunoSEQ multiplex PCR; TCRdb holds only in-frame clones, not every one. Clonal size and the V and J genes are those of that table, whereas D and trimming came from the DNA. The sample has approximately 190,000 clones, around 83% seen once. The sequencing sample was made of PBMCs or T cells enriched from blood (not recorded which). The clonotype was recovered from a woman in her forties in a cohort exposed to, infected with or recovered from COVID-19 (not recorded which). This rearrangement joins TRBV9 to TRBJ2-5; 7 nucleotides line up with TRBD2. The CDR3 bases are TGTGCCAGCAGCGGTCTAGGCGGGAGCATACAGACCCAGTACTTC. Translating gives CASSGLGGSIQTQYF.